This entry lists 5 T cell receptor beta chains sequenced from one sample in a study of blood T cells in healthy people across ages. Then a second PCR, running about 7 to 11 cycles, was carried out with a sample-barcoded 5' primer and a J-beta primer mix. A single record per CDR3 protein comes from TCRdb applying MiXCR to the 5' RACE reads. The repertoire consists of roughly 640,000 distinct CDR3 sequences, with approximately 30% occurring once and the leading ten covering 15% to 17%. The sample consisted of blood. The receptors originated from a woman aged 80 or older in good health.

This clonotype was counted ten times or more. J is TRBJ1-2 and V is TRBV7-9, with D uncertain. This CDR3 has 14 residues. Germline CDR1 SEHNR, CDR2 FQNEAQ (reference sequence). Trimming shortened V by 2 bases and J by 1 base, and 8 bases separated the two germline ends. The CDR3 region is CASSLSGVNYGYTF. The CDR3 DNA follows: TGTGCCAGCAGCTTAAGTGGAGTTAACTATGGCTACACCTTC.

In this sample, this clonotype turned up many times. The chain has TRBV27 and TRBJ1-1; D ambiguous. The germline CDR1 and CDR2 sequences are MNHEY and SMNVEV (reference sequence). The CDR3 consists of 14 residues. Trimming took off 0 bases at V and 4 bases at J, with 9 bases between the two ends. Here the CDR3 DNA reads TGTGCCAGCAGTTTATCCCCGGCTCGCACTGAAGCTTTCTTT. It translates to CASSLSPARTEAFF.

The CDR3 bases are TGTGCCGCGGGGGGACCGGGACAGGGGGCTTACGAGCAGTACTTC. Residues: CAAGGPGQGAYEQYF. The rearrangement links TRBV6-1 to TRBJ2-5; 12 bases line up with TRBD1. The end of the DNA is better explained by TRBJ2-7, so the J call may be wrong. Germline V gene data show CDR1 as MNHNS and CDR2 as SASEGT. The CDR3 is 15 amino acids.

V and J are TRBV7-9 and TRBJ2-7; D is unclear. V was cut by 4 bases and J by 8 bases, with 21 bases left in between. The CDR3 is 15 amino acids. The germline CDR1 and CDR2 sequences are SEHNR and FQNEAQ (reference sequence). The CDR3 sequence is CASSSAGDSTVKQYF. The CDR3 DNA follows: TGTGCCAGCAGCTCCGCCGGCGATTCTACGGTTAAGCAGTACTTC. Full variable domain (remainder filled in from reference TRBV7-9 and TRBJ2-7): DTGVSQNPRHKITKRGQNVTFRCDPISEHNRLYWYRQTLGQGPEFLTYFQNEAQLEKSRLLSDRFSAERPKGSFSTLEIQRTEQGDSAMYLCASSSAGDSTVKQYFGPGTRLTVT.

Of note for this clonotype: The germline gene is not matched at one end of the junction; a read error may be the cause. The chain joins TRBV9 to TRBJ1-6; D is unclear. Germline CDR1 reads SGDLS; CDR2 reads YYNGEE. The CDR3 consists of 13 residues. The CDR3 loop is CAGSANDNSPLHF. The CDR3 bases are TGTGCCGGCAGCGCAAACGATAATTCACCCCTCCACTTT. The full variable domain, rest sourced from reference TRBV9 and TRBJ1-6, is DSGVTQTPKHLITATGQRVTLRCSPRSGDLSVYWYQQSLDQGLQFLIQYYNGEERAKGNILERFSAQQFPDLHSELNLSSLELGDSALYFCAGSANDNSPLHFGNGTRLTVT.